A single sample is the source of the 3 T cell receptor beta chains below, sequenced in a study of TET2 disruption in CD19-targeted CAR T cells. No antigen has been assigned to these receptors. TCRdb's copy holds only in-frame clones and misses some; the assay was immunoSEQ multiplex PCR. This sample's table reports about 25,000 clones. The treatment is: autologous CTL019 cells: CD19 CAR with 4-1BB and CD3 zeta domains. Sequenced material: CD8- CAR+ T cells sorted from cultured blood T cells, taken for CD19 CAR T cell therapy. Noted subset: CD8-negative CAR-positive T cells from the infusion product. These receptors came from a man aged 70 or older with chronic lymphocytic leukemia.

About this clone: The CDR3 end is not reached by the read, which stops 3 residues before it; the germline J gene fills it in. The chain joins TRBV2 to TRBJ1-6; perhaps TRBD1 as D (6 bases). Germline values: CDR1 SNHLY, CDR2 FYNNEI. Trimming removed 8 bases from V and 1 base from J, with 12 bases in between. The CDR3 is 15 residues long. The sequenced part of the CDR3 DNA is TGTGCCAGCGGGGGGGCTTCGTCCTATAATTCACCC. Its translation is CASGGASSYNSP. The complete CDR3 reads CASGGASSYNSPLHF.

As regards this clone: The germline gene is not matched at one end of the junction; a read error may be the cause. The DNA ends 3 residues before the CDR3 does, and the rest of the CDR3 is filled in from the germline J gene. At the DNA level, this CDR3 is encoded by other sequences in the same sample as well. V gene TRBV19 combines with J gene TRBJ1-3, with 7 bases lining up with TRBD1. The germline V gene has CDR1 LNHDA and CDR2 SQIVND (reference sequence). The CDR3 has 13 residues. The CDR3 here is CASRTGFGNTIYF. Incomplete CDR3 DNA: TGTGCCAGTAGGACAGGGTTTGGAAACACT. The variable domain in full, with the rest retrieved from reference TRBV19 and TRBJ1-3, is DGGITQSPKYLFRKEGQNVTLSCEQNLNHDAMYWYRQDPGQGLRLIYYSQIVNDFQKGDIAEGYSVSREKKESFPLTVTSAQKNPTAFYLCASRTGFGNTIYFGEGSWLTVV.

The CDR3 sequence is CATRQSQETQYF. The CDR3 DNA, read in part, is TGTGCCACCAGACAGAGTCAAGAGACC. The V call is TRBV28, the J call TRBJ2-5, with TRBD1 as a possible D gene (5 bases). The read is 3 residues too short to cover the CDR3 end, so that end is filled in from the germline J gene. The CDR3 consists of 12 residues. Trimming took off 10 bases at V and 2 bases at J, with 11 bases between the two ends. Germline V gene data show CDR1 as MDHEN and CDR2 as SYDVKM.